The 28 T cell receptor beta chains given below trace back to one sample, sequenced in a study of blood T cell repertoires in COVID-19. The table came from immunoSEQ multiplex PCR; TCRdb's copy has only in-frame clones and leaves some out. This table has 230,000 or so clones, 75% to 90% appearing once. The sample taken for sequencing was peripheral blood. These receptors were collected from a woman in her 40s who had recovered from COVID-19.

The chain combines TRBV7-9 with TRBJ2-1; perhaps TRBD1 as D (5 bases). Germline CDR1 and CDR2: SEHNR and FQNEAQ (reference sequence). The CDR3 is 12 amino acids. Deletions cut 5 bases from V and 8 bases from J, with 10 bases between. CDR3: CASSATVHEQFF. The CDR3 DNA reads as TGTGCCAGCAGCGCGACAGTCCATGAGCAGTTCTTC.

The chain recombines TRBV7-9 with TRBJ1-3; D call uncertain. Germline V gene data show CDR1 as SEHNR and CDR2 as FQNEAQ (reference sequence). The CDR3 runs 17 residues. V was pared by 1 base and J by 2 bases, with 15 bases between. CDR3 amino acids: CASSLVSRGSAGNTIYF. The CDR3 nucleotides are TGTGCCAGCAGCTTAGTTTCGCGGGGATCTGCTGGAAACACCATATATTTT.

This rearrangement joins TRBV21-1 to TRBJ2-2; no check of the table's D call, TRBD1, against the DNA was made. TRBV21-1 is assigned pseudogene status. The CDR3 covers 15 residues. CDR3 sequence: CASSSVVLNSGELFF. For the CDR3, the DNA is TGTGCCAGCAGCTCTGTGGTTCTTAACAGCGGGGAGCTGTTTTTT.

This chain joins TRBV9 and TRBJ2-1; 7 nucleotides agree with TRBD2. Trimming removed 4 bases from V and 4 bases from J; junction bases left unmatched: 11. The CDR3 runs 16 residues. Germline CDR1 reads SGDLS; CDR2 reads YYNGEE. The CDR3 sequence is CASSTSRASGYNEQFF. The CDR3 DNA reads as TGTGCCAGCAGCACCTCCAGGGCTAGCGGATACAATGAGCAGTTCTTC.

This clone was found a few times. This chain connects TRBV6-2 or TRBV6-3 to TRBJ2-1; 11 nucleotides align to TRBD2. With V trimmed by 6 bases and J by 6 bases, 10 bases remained unmatched. Per germline, CDR1 MNHEY and CDR2 SVGEGT. CDR3 size: 16 residues. CDR3: CASSPLTSGGSNEQFF. The CDR3 DNA is TGTGCCAGCAGCCCTCTTACTAGCGGGGGCTCCAATGAGCAGTTCTTC.

This chain uses TRBV2 with TRBJ2-5; D is uncertain. The CDR3 has 12 amino acids. Trimming cost V 7 bases and J 4 bases, with 10 bases left between them. Germline assignment: CDR1 SNHLY and CDR2 FYNNEI. The CDR3 here is CASTSLGETQYF. The CDR3 DNA reads TGTGCCAGCACTAGTCTGGGAGAGACCCAGTACTTC.

The rearrangement links TRBV12-3 or TRBV12-4 to TRBJ1-4, with 8 nucleotides matching TRBD1. The CDR3 sequence is 13 residues long. The trim removed 2 bases at V and 10 bases at J, leaving 3 bases unmatched. The CDR3 reads CASSLYRGGKLFF. CDR3 nucleotide sequence: TGTGCCAGCAGTTTATACAGGGGGGGAAAACTGTTTTTT.

The chain uses TRBV11-3 and TRBJ2-2, with D perhaps TRBD1 (6 bases). V lost 5 bases and J lost 6, with 10 bases in between. There are 13 residues in the CDR3. Germline V gene lookup returns CDR1 SGHNT and CDR2 YENEEA. The CDR3 protein is CASSGQFAGELFF. The DNA of the CDR3 is TGTGCCAGCAGCGGACAGTTCGCCGGGGAGCTGTTTTTT.

The chain combines TRBV7-9 with TRBJ1-1; D call uncertain. Looked up from germline, CDR1 is SEHNR and CDR2 is FQNEAQ (reference sequence). V lost 5 bases to trimming and J lost 5 bases, with 12 bases between them. The CDR3 is made up of 13 amino acids. CDR3 loop: CASSAFSRTEAFF. In DNA form, the CDR3 reads TGTGCCAGCAGCGCCTTCTCGCGGACTGAAGCTTTCTTT.

This chain uses TRBV11-1 with TRBJ2-2; D remains ambiguous. V was cut by 5 bases and J by 5 bases, with 9 bases left in between. CDR1 SGHAT and CDR2 FQDESV come from the germline V gene (reference sequence). CDR3 size: 13 residues. The CDR3 DNA sequence: TGTGCCAGCAGCCCTTATTCTACCGGGGAGCTGTTTTTT. Translating gives CASSPYSTGELFF.

This sequence joins TRBV29-1 and TRBJ2-5; the match to TRBD2 covers 12 bases. The germline gives CDR1 SQVTM, CDR2 ANQGSEA. After removal of 5 bases from V and 5 bases from J, the junction contained 3 bases not matched to a gene. The CDR3 contains 13 residues. The CDR3 DNA reads as TGCAGCGTTCTAGCGGGAGGGGGTGAGACCCAGTACTTC. The encoded protein is CSVLAGGGETQYF.

The chain recombines TRBV6-1 with TRBJ1-6; 7 nucleotides agree with TRBD1. This CDR3 is 14 amino acids long. V trimming: 1 base; J trimming: 10 bases; junction bases outside the gene matches: 4. Germline values: CDR1 MNHNS, CDR2 SASEGT. CDR3 DNA sequence: TGTGCCAGCAGTGAAGTACAGGGGAAATCACCCCTCCACTTT. Translated: CASSEVQGKSPLHF.

CDR3 in amino acids: CATSDGARGPYNEQFF. DNA for the CDR3: TGTGCCACCAGTGATGGAGCGCGGGGACCCTACAATGAGCAGTTCTTC. The V gene is TRBV24-1, the J gene TRBJ2-1, with a weak D call TRBD2 (6 bases). This CDR3 has 16 amino acids. Trimming pared 3 bases from V and 2 bases from J, leaving 13 bases between. Germline-derived CDR1 and CDR2 are KGHDR and SFDVKD.

The chain combines TRBV9 with TRBJ1-3; D unclear. V lost 2 bases and J lost 8, with 14 bases in between. There are 14 residues in the CDR3. The V gene's germline CDR1 is SGDLS and CDR2 YYNGEE. The CDR3 loop reads CASSVTPNRDTIYF. Here the CDR3 DNA reads TGTGCCAGCAGCGTTACTCCCAATCGGGACACCATATATTTT.

The chain links TRBV24-1 to TRBJ2-1; D not certain. Germline loops: CDR1 KGHDR, CDR2 SFDVKD. V gave up 6 bases and J gave up 8 bases, with 10 bases separating them. The CDR3 covers 12 residues. DNA for the CDR3: TGTGCCACCAGTTCATCAGCGTATGAGCAGTTCTTC. The encoded protein is CATSSSAYEQFF.

The V and J genes are TRBV7-9 and TRBJ2-2; D remains unclear. The V end was cut by 2 bases, the J end by 6 bases, with 4 bases between. The CDR3 sequence is 12 residues long. Germline assignment: CDR1 SEHNR and CDR2 FQNEAQ (reference sequence). CDR3 protein: CASSLQSGELFF. CDR3 sequence (DNA): TGTGCCAGCAGCTTACAATCCGGGGAGCTGTTTTTT.

The chain is built from TRBV5-4 and TRBJ1-2, with D hard to call. Germline values: CDR1 SGHNT, CDR2 YYREEE (reference sequence). Trimming removed 1 base from V and 3 bases from J, with 13 bases in between. The CDR3 covers 15 residues. CDR3 sequence: CASSLLRSVDYGYTF. CDR3 nucleotide sequence: TGTGCCAGCAGCTTGCTCCGTAGTGTGGACTATGGCTACACCTTC.

The rearrangement links TRBV5-6 to TRBJ2-3, with D unclear. CDR1 is SGHDT, CDR2 YYEEEE, per germline. This CDR3 contains 14 residues. Trimming pared 0 bases from V and 3 bases from J, leaving 8 bases between. The DNA of the CDR3 is TGTGCCAGCAGCTTGGCAGGCTGGACAGATACGCAGTATTTT. Protein product: CASSLAGWTDTQYF.

This clone is a singleton in its sample. This rearrangement joins TRBV5-1 to TRBJ1-2, with 8 bases lining up with TRBD1. This CDR3 is built from 16 residues. Germline V CDR1 and CDR2: SGHRS, YFSETQ. Losses at the gene ends were 2 bases for V and 4 bases for J; bases not matched to a gene: 10. In nucleotides, the CDR3 is TGCGCCAGCAGCTTACAGACAGGGGCGCTAGGCTATGGCTACACCTTC. It specifies CASSLQTGALGYGYTF.

The rearrangement joins TRBV3-1 (or the pseudogene TRBV3-2) to TRBJ2-3; D may be TRBD1 (7 bases). Trimming removed 4 bases at V and 2 bases at J, with 13 bases between. The CDR3 is 15 residues long. The germline CDR1 and CDR2 sequences are LGHDT and YNNKEL (reference sequence). CDR3: CASSPTGRDTDTQYF. In DNA, the CDR3 is TGTGCCAGCAGCCCGACAGGGCGGGACACAGATACGCAGTATTTT.

This chain connects TRBV7-6 to TRBJ1-2, with D perhaps TRBD1 (5 bases). The germline V and J ends were trimmed by 1 base and 4 bases, with 13 bases remaining between them. Per germline, CDR1 SGHVS and CDR2 FNYEAQ. This CDR3 has 15 amino acids. The CDR3 protein is CASSLELGHGYGYTF. The CDR3 DNA reads TGTGCCAGCAGCTTAGAATTGGGGCACGGCTATGGCTACACCTTC.

Comments on this clone: Within the sample, other DNA sequences also encode this same CDR3. The CDR3 is CASSPGGTDTQYF. The CDR3 bases are TGTGCCAGTAGCCCGGGAGGCACAGATACGCAGTATTTT. The J gene is TRBJ2-3, the V gene TRBV19, with a weak D call TRBD2 (6 bases). This CDR3 is 13 amino acids long. V was pared by 6 bases and J by 1 base, with 8 bases between. Germline V gene sequence: CDR1 LNHDA, CDR2 SQIVND (reference sequence).

This chain links TRBV5-4 with TRBJ2-3, with 8 bases fitting TRBD2. The V and J ends lost 1 base and 6 bases, in that order; junction bases with no gene match: 4. The CDR3 runs to 14 residues. CDR1 and CDR2 (germline): SGHNT, YYREEE (reference sequence). The CDR3 bases are TGTGCCAGCAGCTTGTGGGGCGGGAGGGATACGCAGTATTTT. Translation gives CASSLWGGRDTQYF.

V and J are TRBV6-5 and TRBJ2-1, with 13 bases that match TRBD2. The CDR3 is 15 amino acids. Germline CDR1 reads MNHEY; CDR2 reads SVGAGI. Unmatched junction bases numbered 15, after V lost 6 bases and J lost 16 bases. This CDR3 reads CASRTGTSGANRCFF. CDR3 coding DNA: TGTGCCAGCAGAACCGGGACTAGCGGGGCCAACCGGTGTTTCTTC.

This clone was recorded only once. V gene TRBV6-5 combines with J gene TRBJ2-7; TRBD1 matches 8 bases. CDR1 and CDR2 from the germline V gene are MNHEY and SVGAGI. The CDR3 contains 13 residues. V was clipped by 1 base and J by 6 bases; unmatched bases: 2. The CDR3 loop is CASSYFGQGEQYF. DNA of the CDR3: TGTGCCAGCAGTTACTTTGGACAGGGCGAGCAGTACTTC.

The rearrangement joins TRBV18 to TRBJ2-2; tentative D call: TRBD1 (6 bases). Trimming cost V 4 bases and J 3 bases, with 9 bases left between them. The CDR3 consists of 14 residues. Germline assignment: CDR1 KGHSH and CDR2 LQKENI. This CDR3 reads CASSLQGYTGELFF. For the CDR3, the DNA is TGTGCCAGCTCACTACAGGGTTACACCGGGGAGCTGTTTTTT. Combining the CDR3 with reference TRBV18 and TRBJ2-2 gives the whole variable domain NAGVMQNPRHLVRRRGQEARLRCSPMKGHSHVYWYRQLPEEGLKFMVYLQKENIIDESGMPKERFSAEFPKEGPSILRIQQVVRGDSAAYFCASSLQGYTGELFFGEGSRLTVL.

The rearrangement links TRBV9 to TRBJ2-5; 7 bases line up with TRBD2. The germline gives CDR1 SGDLS, CDR2 YYNGEE. V was pared by 2 bases and J by 5 bases, with 9 bases of the junction left unmatched. The CDR3 has 15 amino acids. CDR3 sequence reads: CASSVMSGGGETQYF. In DNA, the CDR3 is TGTGCCAGCAGCGTTATGTCGGGAGGCGGTGAGACCCAGTACTTC.

V usage is TRBV11-2 and J usage is TRBJ1-5, with TRBD1 identical over 10 bases. The CDR3 is 15 amino acids. CDR1 SGHAT and CDR2 FQNNGV come from the germline V gene. The junction had 1 base not matched to a gene; V was cut back by 1 base and J by 4 bases. CDR3 nucleotides: TGTGCCAGCAGCTTAGGGGACAGGGGAAATCAGCCCCAGCATTTT. This encodes CASSLGDRGNQPQHF.